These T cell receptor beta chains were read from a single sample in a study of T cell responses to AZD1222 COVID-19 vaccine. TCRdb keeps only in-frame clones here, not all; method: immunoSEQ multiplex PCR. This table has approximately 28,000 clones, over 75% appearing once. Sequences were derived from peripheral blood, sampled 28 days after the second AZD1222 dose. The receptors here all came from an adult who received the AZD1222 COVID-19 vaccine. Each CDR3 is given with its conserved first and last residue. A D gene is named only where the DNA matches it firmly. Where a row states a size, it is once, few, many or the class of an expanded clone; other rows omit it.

CDR3nt: TGTGCCAGCAGCTTAGATGGCAGCTACAATGAGCAGTTCTTC
CDR3aa: CASSLDGSYNEQFF
len: 14
v_gene: TRBV11-3
j_gene: TRBJ2-1
d_gene: NA
abundance: NA

CDR3nt: TGTGCCAGCAGCGTAGACCTTTTAAATCGGGAGCTGTTTTTT
CDR3aa: CASSVDLLNRELFF
len: 14
v_gene: TRBV9
j_gene: TRBJ2-2
d_gene: NA
abundance: NA

CDR3nt: TGTGCCAGCAGCTTGGAGGGTCAGGGGGCGGGTGAGCAGTACTTC
CDR3aa: CASSLEGQGAGEQYF
len: 15
v_gene: TRBV5-4
j_gene: TRBJ2-7
d_gene: TRBD1
abundance: NA

CDR3nt: TGTGCCAGCAGTCTGGTCTTCTCAGATACGCAGTATTTT
CDR3aa: CASSLVFSDTQYF
len: 13
v_gene: TRBV25-1
j_gene: TRBJ2-3
d_gene: NA
abundance: NA

CDR3nt: TGCGCCAGCAGCTCTTCCTGGGGTGTCCTCCACTTT
CDR3aa: CASSSSWGVLHF
len: 12
v_gene: TRBV4-3
j_gene: TRBJ1-6
d_gene: NA
abundance: NA

CDR3nt: TGTGCCAGCTCACCCCTACTAGCGGGGCAAGAGACCCAGTACTTC
CDR3aa: CASSPLLAGQETQYF
len: 15
v_gene: TRBV18
j_gene: TRBJ2-5
d_gene: TRBD2
abundance: NA

CDR3nt: TGTGCCAGTAGTAGAAGTTGGAACACTGAAGCTTTCTTT
CDR3aa: CASSRSWNTEAFF
len: 13
v_gene: TRBV19
j_gene: TRBJ1-1
d_gene: NA
abundance: NA

CDR3nt: TGTGCCAGTGCTGGGGGAGGGGCCAACCAGGACGAGCAGTACTTC
CDR3aa: CASAGGGANQDEQYF
len: 15
v_gene: TRBV6-1
j_gene: TRBJ2-7
d_gene: TRBD2
abundance: once

CDR3nt: TGTGCCAGCAGCTTGCGGGCCCCGGCGGGACAAAATTACGAGCAGTACTTC
CDR3aa: CASSLRAPAGQNYEQYF
len: 17
v_gene: TRBV7-6
j_gene: TRBJ2-7
d_gene: NA
abundance: NA

CDR3nt: TGTGCCAGTAGTCACCGAAGACAAAGGGAGTATGGCTACACCTTC
CDR3aa: CASSHRRQREYGYTF
len: 15
v_gene: TRBV19
j_gene: TRBJ1-2
d_gene: NA
abundance: NA

CDR3nt: TGTGCCAGCGAGGACAGGGTAAACGAGCAGTACTTC
CDR3aa: CASEDRVNEQYF
len: 12
v_gene: TRBV2
j_gene: TRBJ2-7
d_gene: TRBD1
abundance: NA

CDR3nt: TGTGCCAGCCAGGGGGCCCAAGAACGCTCCTACGAGCAGTACTTC
CDR3aa: CASQGAQERSYEQYF
len: 15
v_gene: TRBV19
j_gene: TRBJ2-7
d_gene: TRBD1
abundance: NA

CDR3nt: TGTGCCAGCAGCTCCAGGTTGGGCGGGGAGCTGTTTTTT
CDR3aa: CASSSRLGGELFF
len: 13
v_gene: TRBV7-8
j_gene: TRBJ2-2
d_gene: NA
abundance: NA

CDR3nt: TGTGCCAGAAGGGCCGGGACAGGGGAAAACACCATATATTTT
CDR3aa: CARRAGTGENTIYF
len: 14
v_gene: TRBV5-3
j_gene: TRBJ1-3
d_gene: TRBD1
abundance: NA

CDR3nt: TGTGCCAGCAGTGAGGCGGGTACTGACACAGATACGCAGTATTTT
CDR3aa: CASSEAGTDTDTQYF
len: 15
v_gene: TRBV2
j_gene: TRBJ2-3
d_gene: NA
abundance: once

CDR3nt: TGCAGCGTTGAAGTCAAGGCAACAGGATACTTACGCGAGCAGTACTTC
CDR3aa: CSVEVKATGYLREQYF
len: 16
v_gene: TRBV29-1
j_gene: TRBJ2-7
d_gene: NA
abundance: NA

CDR3nt: TGTGCCAGCAGCTTGGTGTCAGCTAGCTATGGCTACACCTTC
CDR3aa: CASSLVSASYGYTF
len: 14
v_gene: TRBV5-6
j_gene: TRBJ1-2
d_gene: NA
abundance: NA

CDR3nt: TGTGCCAGCAGCTTACAGGTGTATAGCAATCAGCCCCAGCATTTT
CDR3aa: CASSLQVYSNQPQHF
len: 15
v_gene: TRBV5-5
j_gene: TRBJ1-5
d_gene: NA
abundance: few

CDR3nt: TGTGCCAGCAGTTTGGGCGAGGACAGCCAAGAGACCCAGTACTTC
CDR3aa: CASSLGEDSQETQYF
len: 15
v_gene: TRBV28
j_gene: TRBJ2-5
d_gene: NA
abundance: few

CDR3nt: TGCGCCAGCAGTCGAGACACTGAAGCTTTCTTT
CDR3aa: CASSRDTEAFF
len: 11
v_gene: TRBV4-1
j_gene: TRBJ1-1
d_gene: NA
abundance: NA

CDR3nt: TGTGCCAGCAGCTTACTGGGACAGGGAGGCGAGCAGTACTTC
CDR3aa: CASSLLGQGGEQYF
len: 14
v_gene: TRBV7-8
j_gene: TRBJ2-7
d_gene: TRBD1
abundance: NA

CDR3nt: TGTGCCAGCAGCCCGAAGACTAGCGGGGGGAACACAGATACGCAGTATTTT
CDR3aa: CASSPKTSGGNTDTQYF
len: 17
v_gene: TRBV5-4
j_gene: TRBJ2-3
d_gene: TRBD2
abundance: NA

CDR3nt: TGTGCCACCACTCGGGACAGAGACTCCTACGAGCAGTACTTC
CDR3aa: CATTRDRDSYEQYF
len: 14
v_gene: TRBV15
j_gene: TRBJ2-7
d_gene: TRBD1
abundance: NA

CDR3nt: TGTGCCAGCAGCGAGCCGGGACAGGGGGATGAAAAACTGTTTTTT
CDR3aa: CASSEPGQGDEKLFF
len: 15
v_gene: TRBV7-6
j_gene: TRBJ1-4
d_gene: TRBD1
abundance: NA

CDR3nt: TGCGCCAGCAGCTTGTGGGGGCTCGGGGTCGCGGGCACTGAAGCTTTCTTT
CDR3aa: CASSLWGLGVAGTEAFF
len: 17
v_gene: TRBV5-1
j_gene: TRBJ1-1
d_gene: NA
abundance: NA

CDR3nt: TGTGCCAGCAGTTATGGGGGAACCATTGAAGCTTTCTTT
CDR3aa: CASSYGGTIEAFF
len: 13
v_gene: TRBV27
j_gene: TRBJ1-1
d_gene: NA
abundance: NA

CDR3nt: TGTGCCAGCAGCGTAGGAGGACACGCGCAAGAGACCCAGTACTTC
CDR3aa: CASSVGGHAQETQYF
len: 15
v_gene: TRBV9
j_gene: TRBJ2-5
d_gene: NA
abundance: once

CDR3nt: TGTGCCTGGAGGCCCATGGGTCTCGGAAACACCATATATTTT
CDR3aa: CAWRPMGLGNTIYF
len: 14
v_gene: TRBV30
j_gene: TRBJ1-3
d_gene: NA
abundance: once

CDR3nt: TGTGCCAGCAGCCCGCGACAGGGAGGCACTGAAGCTTTCTTT
CDR3aa: CASSPRQGGTEAFF
len: 14
v_gene: TRBV5-4
j_gene: TRBJ1-1
d_gene: TRBD1
abundance: NA

CDR3nt: TGTGCCAGCAGCTTCGGCCGGGACAGGGAAGCTAACTATGGCTACACCTTC
CDR3aa: CASSFGRDREANYGYTF
len: 17
v_gene: TRBV5-4
j_gene: TRBJ1-2
d_gene: TRBD1
abundance: NA

CDR3nt: TGCGCCAGCAGCTTGGGCGACCAATCCTATGGCTACACCTTC
CDR3aa: CASSLGDQSYGYTF
len: 14
v_gene: TRBV5-1
j_gene: TRBJ1-2
d_gene: NA
abundance: NA

CDR3nt: TGTGCCAGCAGCGTAGGACTAGCGGACACAGATACGCAGTATTTT
CDR3aa: CASSVGLADTDTQYF
len: 15
v_gene: TRBV9
j_gene: TRBJ2-3
d_gene: TRBD2
abundance: NA

CDR3nt: TGTGCCACCAGTGATTCCCCCGAGGGGGGGGGCAATCAGCCCCAGCATTTT
CDR3aa: CATSDSPEGGGNQPQHF
len: 17
v_gene: TRBV24-1
j_gene: TRBJ1-5
d_gene: NA
abundance: NA

CDR3nt: TGTGCCGCGGGGACGTTGAACACTGAAGCTTTCTTT
CDR3aa: CAAGTLNTEAFF
len: 12
v_gene: TRBV19
j_gene: TRBJ1-1
d_gene: NA
abundance: NA

CDR3nt: TGTGCCAGCAGAACACCTAAGCACACTAGCACAGATACGCAGTATTTT
CDR3aa: CASRTPKHTSTDTQYF
len: 16
v_gene: TRBV28
j_gene: TRBJ2-3
d_gene: NA
abundance: NA

CDR3nt: TGTGCCAGCAGCGTGGGAACCGGAAACACCATATATTTT
CDR3aa: CASSVGTGNTIYF
len: 13
v_gene: TRBV9
j_gene: TRBJ1-3
d_gene: NA
abundance: NA

CDR3nt: TGCGCCAGCAGCCCCACGACGGCGGGGCCACAAGAGACCCAGTACTTC
CDR3aa: CASSPTTAGPQETQYF
len: 16
v_gene: TRBV5-1
j_gene: TRBJ2-5
d_gene: NA
abundance: NA

CDR3nt: TGTGCCAGCAGCTTAGTGGGTTCTGAGACTGAAGCTTTCTTT
CDR3aa: CASSLVGSETEAFF
len: 14
v_gene: TRBV7-9
j_gene: TRBJ1-1
d_gene: NA
abundance: NA

CDR3nt: TGTGCCAGCTCACAACAGGATAGCAATCAGCCCCAGCATTTT
CDR3aa: CASSQQDSNQPQHF
len: 14
v_gene: TRBV18
j_gene: TRBJ1-5
d_gene: NA
abundance: NA

CDR3nt: TGTGCCAGCAGTGCCCGCCAAGATAATTCACCCCTCCACTTT
CDR3aa: CASSARQDNSPLHF
len: 14
v_gene: TRBV2
j_gene: TRBJ1-6
d_gene: NA
abundance: NA